This T cell receptor beta chain is drawn from a study of CD8 T cells in Susac syndrome. The germline V and J ends were trimmed by 4 bases and 3 bases, with 14 bases remaining between them. The V gene's germline CDR1 is SGHRS and CDR2 YFSETQ. This CDR3 has 15 residues. Random-hexamer reverse transcription was applied to roughly 0.5 to 1 ug RNA. TCRdb re-derived calls from the immunoSEQ multiplex PCR reads in MiXCR, one entry per CDR3 protein. The sample records 80,000 or so distinct CDR3 sequences, 85% to 95% being singletons. Sequences were obtained from CD4+ T cells from PBMCs. This clonotype originated in a human donor with Susac syndrome. The chain combines TRBV5-1 with TRBJ1-5; the D is unclear. CDR3 loop: CASSPEGSLNQPQHF. The CDR3 DNA is TGCGCCAGCAGCCCCGAAGGGAGTCTCAATCAGCCCCAGCATTTT.